The 27 T cell receptor beta chains listed next were all sequenced from one sample in a study of T cell responses to AZD1222 COVID-19 vaccine. Method: immunoSEQ multiplex PCR; TCRdb's copy keeps in-frame clones and lacks some. Of about 130,000 clones detected, around 90% appear once; the ten largest clones hold 1% to 1.3%. The sequences come from peripheral blood, collected 28 days after the second AZD1222 dose. All receptors come from an adult who received the AZD1222 COVID-19 vaccine.

This rearrangement joins TRBV5-1 to TRBJ2-1; TRBD2 matches 11 bases. The CDR3 runs 16 residues. Germline lookup yields CDR1 SGHRS and CDR2 YFSETQ. Losses at the gene ends were 4 bases for V and 5 bases for J; bases not matched to a gene: 8. Written as DNA, the CDR3 is TGCGCCAGCAGCAGAATACTAGCGGGAGTGAACAATGAGCAGTTCTTC. Its translation is CASSRILAGVNNEQFF.

The chain uses TRBV11-3 and TRBJ1-1, with D possibly TRBD1 on 6 matching bases. This CDR3 comprises 13 residues. The germline V and J ends were trimmed by 5 bases and 7 bases, with 14 bases remaining between them. CDR1 and CDR2 (germline): SGHNT, YENEEA. CDR3 sequence reads: CASSPRQTGEAFF. CDR3 DNA: TGTGCCAGCAGCCCTCGCCAGACAGGTGAAGCTTTCTTT.

The genes are TRBV3-1 (or the pseudogene TRBV3-2) and TRBJ1-5, with a weak D call TRBD1 (5 bases). V lost 0 bases, J lost 9 bases, and 12 bases lay in between. The CDR3 is 14 amino acids. Per the germline V gene, CDR1 is LGHDT and CDR2 is YNNKEL (reference sequence). The CDR3 nucleotides are TGTGCCAGCAGCCAAGATTTGGTGGGGGGGCCCCAGCATTTT. This translates into CASSQDLVGGPQHF.

The J gene is TRBJ2-7, the V gene TRBV5-1; 8 bases agree with TRBD2. The CDR3 consists of 15 residues. The trim removed 3 bases at V and 3 bases at J, leaving 8 bases unmatched. The germline CDR1 and CDR2 sequences are SGHRS and YFSETQ. The CDR3 region is CASSSPSGSYYEQYF. DNA for the CDR3: TGCGCCAGCAGCTCCCCAAGCGGGAGCTACTACGAGCAGTACTTC. Combining the CDR3 with reference TRBV5-1 and TRBJ2-7 gives the whole variable domain KAGVTQTPRYLIKTRGQQVTLSCSPISGHRSVSWYQQTPGQGLQFLFEYFSETQRNKGNFPGRFSGRQFSNSRSEMNVSTLELGDSALYLCASSSPSGSYYEQYFGPGTRLTVT.

The chain carries TRBV28 and TRBJ2-3; D uncertain. The CDR3 is 15 amino acids. Trimming took 6 bases from V and 0 from J, leaving 13 bases between them. Germline V CDR1 and CDR2: MDHEN, SYDVKM. The CDR3 here is CASRNVGSSTDTQYF. DNA of the CDR3: TGTGCCAGCAGAAACGTGGGGTCTAGCACAGATACGCAGTATTTT.

This clone turned up a few times. The chain has TRBV7-8 and TRBJ1-2; 8 bases map to TRBD1. Germline values: CDR1 SGHVS, CDR2 FQNEAQ. V dropped 7 bases and J dropped 0; count of bases not matched to a gene: 10. This CDR3 region has 16 residues. CDR3 DNA sequence: TGTGCCAGCATCCCTTCAGGGGGCTTACCTAACTATGGCTACACCTTC. Translation: CASIPSGGLPNYGYTF.

The CDR3 DNA reads as TGTGCCAGCAGCCAAGACGACCTAGGGAAGGGCTATGGCTACACCTTC. Translation gives CASSQDDLGKGYGYTF. The rearrangement joins TRBV14 to TRBJ1-2; no reliable D call. The germline gives CDR1 SGHDN, CDR2 FVKESK. CDR3 size: 16 residues. The ends were cut back, 0 bases at V and 4 bases at J, with 15 bases in the middle.

The rearrangement uses TRBV6-9 and TRBJ2-3, with D perhaps being TRBD1 or TRBD2 (6 bases each). The ends were cut back, 1 base at V and 0 bases at J, with 11 bases in the middle. The CDR3 sequence is 16 residues long. The germline V gene encodes CDR1 MNHGY and CDR2 SVAAGI. CDR3 in amino acids: CASSYLKGGSTDTQYF. The CDR3 DNA reads as TGTGCCAGCAGTTATTTAAAGGGGGGAAGCACAGATACGCAGTATTTT.

The CDR3 region is CASSIIAGGNEQFF. For the CDR3, the DNA is TGTGCCAGCAGTATCATAGCCGGGGGCAATGAGCAGTTCTTC. This chain joins TRBV6-5 and TRBJ2-1; D is perhaps TRBD2 (6 bases). Germline lookup yields CDR1 MNHEY and CDR2 SVGAGI. This CDR3 is 14 amino acids long. V was shortened by 5 bases and J by 6 bases, with 14 bases between the two germline ends.

V is TRBV7-3 and J is TRBJ2-2; D call uncertain. The V and J ends lost 0 bases and 0 bases respectively, with 2 bases between them. The CDR3 covers 14 residues. Per the germline V gene, CDR1 is SGHTA and CDR2 is FQGTGA. The DNA for the CDR3 is TGTGCCAGCAGCTTAACTCCGAACACCGGGGAGCTGTTTTTT. Encoded protein: CASSLTPNTGELFF.

In its sample, this clone was seen once. The chain uses TRBV5-1 and TRBJ2-2, with 7 bases that match TRBD2. CDR3 length: 16 amino acids. Unmatched junction bases numbered 7, after V lost 1 base and J lost 4 bases. Germline V gene sequence: CDR1 SGHRS, CDR2 YFSETQ. The CDR3 region is CASSLRLASSTGELFF. The CDR3 nucleotides read TGCGCCAGCAGCTTGAGACTAGCCTCGAGCACCGGGGAGCTGTTTTTT.

The chain employs TRBV11-1 and TRBJ2-5; weak D call: TRBD2 (5 bases). Trimming left V 8 bases short and J 5 bases short, with 6 bases between. The CDR3 runs to 10 residues. Per the germline V gene, CDR1 is SGHAT and CDR2 is FQDESV (reference sequence). This chain's CDR3 is CASGGETQYF. CDR3 nucleotide sequence: TGTGCCAGCGGAGGTGAGACCCAGTACTTC.

The genes are TRBV28 and TRBJ1-6; D is ambiguous. Germline CDR1 and CDR2: MDHEN and SYDVKM. With 7 bases removed from V and 9 bases from J, the gap between germline ends came to 10 bases. The CDR3 covers 12 residues. The CDR3 sequence is CASMGSGSPLHF. The CDR3 nucleotides are TGTGCCAGCATGGGGTCGGGTTCACCCCTCCACTTT.

The rearrangement joins TRBV30 to TRBJ1-5, with 11 bases lining up with TRBD1. This CDR3 has 15 amino acids. Germline V gene sequence: CDR1 GTSNPN, CDR2 SVGIG (reference sequence). Germline trimming cut 0 bases from V and 6 bases from J; bases unmatched to any gene: 4. CDR3 coding DNA: TGTGCCTGGAGTGTACGGACAGGGGGCGGTCAGCCCCAGCATTTT. Amino acids: CAWSVRTGGGQPQHF.

V and J are TRBV12-5 and TRBJ1-1; D remains ambiguous. V gave up 11 bases and J gave up 0 bases, with 7 bases separating them. Per germline, CDR1 LGHNT and CDR2 FRNRAP. The CDR3 runs to 11 residues. The CDR3 DNA reads as TGTGCTGGAGAAATGAACACTGAAGCTTTCTTT. It translates to CAGEMNTEAFF.

This chain joins TRBV5-1 and TRBJ2-5, with D perhaps assigned TRBD1 or TRBD2 (6 bases each). The CDR3 length is 13 residues. CDR1 is SGHRS, CDR2 YFSETQ, per germline. With 2 bases removed from V and 5 bases from J, the gap between germline ends came to 10 bases. The CDR3 sequence: CASSFRGPETQYF. CDR3 nucleotides: TGCGCCAGCAGCTTTCGGGGGCCGGAGACCCAGTACTTC.

This clone was picked up a small number of times. Other DNA sequences in this sample translate to the same CDR3. This rearrangement joins TRBV19 to TRBJ2-5; D not certain. The CDR3 length is 13 residues. Between the trimmed V and J ends, which lost 3 bases and 5 bases, there was a span of 10 bases. CDR1 and CDR2 (germline): LNHDA, SQIVND (reference sequence). CDR3 amino acids: CASSIGRAETQYF. The CDR3 DNA reads TGTGCCAGTAGTATTGGAAGGGCCGAGACCCAGTACTTC. Using reference TRBV19 and TRBJ2-5 for the parts outside the CDR3, the full variable domain is DGGITQSPKYLFRKEGQNVTLSCEQNLNHDAMYWYRQDPGQGLRLIYYSQIVNDFQKGDIAEGYSVSREKKESFPLTVTSAQKNPTAFYLCASSIGRAETQYFGPGTRLLVL.

The rearrangement joins TRBV4-2 to TRBJ1-1; 9 bases line up with TRBD1. V lost 3 bases to trimming and J lost 5 bases; unmatched junction nucleotides: 1. CDR1 is LGHNA, CDR2 YNFKEQ, per germline. This CDR3 is built from 13 residues. The CDR3: CASSHDRGTEAFF. In DNA, the CDR3 is TGTGCCAGCAGCCACGACAGGGGGACTGAAGCTTTCTTT.

Concerning this clone itself: Other DNA variants within this sample encode the same CDR3. The chain links TRBV15 to TRBJ1-5; no clear D. The CDR3 is 14 amino acids. Per the germline V gene, CDR1 is LNHNV and CDR2 is YYDKDF (reference sequence). V shed 0 bases and J shed 2 bases, with 5 bases lying between them. Here the CDR3 reads CATSRDRGNQPQHF. The CDR3 DNA reads TGTGCCACCAGCAGAGATCGGGGCAATCAGCCCCAGCATTTT.

This clone was detected only once. The chain couples TRBV18 to TRBJ2-3; D is unresolved. The CDR3 runs to 15 residues. The germline gives CDR1 KGHSH, CDR2 LQKENI. Trimming removed 5 bases at V and 2 bases at J, with 14 bases between. The CDR3 nucleotides are TGTGCCAGCTCATTCAGACCCCCGGCCACAGATACGCAGTATTTT. Protein: CASSFRPPATDTQYF.

Only one count was recorded for this clone. The V and J genes are TRBV27 and TRBJ1-5; weak D call: TRBD1 (5 bases). The CDR3 contains 13 residues. Germline V gene data show CDR1 as MNHEY and CDR2 as SMNVEV (reference sequence). Trimming took off 2 bases at V and 7 bases at J, with 9 bases between the two ends. Here the CDR3 DNA reads TGTGCCAGCAGTTTAGGGGCAGGGCAGCCCCAGCATTTT. It translates to CASSLGAGQPQHF.

J is TRBJ2-5 and V is TRBV4-3, with D uncertain. The CDR3 is made up of 13 amino acids. Germline values: CDR1 LGHNA, CDR2 YSLEER. Trimming stripped 1 base from V and 7 bases from J, with 10 bases between. CDR3 region: CASSQGQLGTQYF. In nucleotides, the CDR3 is TGCGCCAGCAGCCAAGGCCAGTTAGGGACCCAGTACTTC.

This chain links TRBV28 with TRBJ2-1, with D perhaps assigned TRBD1 or TRBD2 (5 bases each). The length of the CDR3 is 13 residues. In germline, CDR1 is MDHEN, CDR2 SYDVKM. V was pared by 3 bases and J by 7 bases, with 10 bases between. In nucleotides, the CDR3 is TGTGCCAGCAGTTTTGGGACCACAAATGAGCAGTTCTTC. This codes for CASSFGTTNEQFF.

The chain couples TRBV19 to TRBJ1-4; 8 positions match TRBD1. In germline, CDR1 is LNHDA, CDR2 SQIVND (reference sequence). This CDR3 is built from 15 residues. V gave up 4 bases and J gave up 8 bases; unmatched junction bases: 9. CDR3 DNA sequence: TGTGCCAGTAGTACCCGGGACAGGAAAGGGGAAAAACTGTTTTTT. Translated: CASSTRDRKGEKLFF.

V gene TRBV20-1 combines with J gene TRBJ1-1; maybe TRBD1 (5 bases). V was cut by 8 bases and J by 1 base, with 8 bases left in between. The CDR3 loop spans 11 amino acids. Germline V gene data show CDR1 as DFQATT and CDR2 as SNEGSKA (reference sequence). As DNA, the CDR3 is TGCAGTCGGGACGAGAACACTGAAGCTTTCTTT. Its protein product is CSRDENTEAFF.

The genes are TRBV18 and TRBJ2-7; tentatively, D is TRBD2 (5 bases). The CDR3 spans 14 residues. Germline V lookup: CDR1 KGHSH, CDR2 LQKENI. Trimming pared 0 bases from V and 2 bases from J, leaving 8 bases between. CDR3 sequence reads: CASSPPTKPYEQYF. DNA of the CDR3: TGTGCCAGCTCACCACCGACTAAGCCCTACGAGCAGTACTTC.

The chain links TRBV12-3 or TRBV12-4 to TRBJ1-2; D is unresolved. The CDR3 runs to 12 residues. The V end lost 2 bases, the J end lost 8 bases, and 9 bases lay between the germline ends. CDR3: CASSLHFGGYTF. In nucleotides, the CDR3 is TGTGCCAGCAGTTTACACTTCGGAGGCTACACCTTC.